These 14 T cell receptor beta chains originate from one sample sequenced in a study of blood T cell repertoires in COVID-19. Clones were read by immunoSEQ multiplex PCR, and TCRdb kept only the in-frame ones, dropping some. The sample lists some 450,000 clones; around 90% were seen once. The specimen sequenced was peripheral blood. The receptors derive from a young man with COVID-19, enrolled during active disease.

The V call is TRBV28, the J call TRBJ2-1, with 9 bases matching TRBD2. Germline V gene lookup returns CDR1 MDHEN and CDR2 SYDVKM. CDR3 length: 15 amino acids. V dropped 4 bases and J dropped 5; count of bases not matched to a gene: 6. CDR3 in DNA: TGTGCCAGCAGTTCTCCGGCGGGAGGGGACAATGAGCAGTTCTTC. As protein: CASSSPAGGDNEQFF.

The chain has TRBV7-9 and TRBJ1-4; 8 bases line up with TRBD1. The V gene end was trimmed by 5 bases and the J gene end by 5 bases; junction bases not matched to a gene: 4. Germline V lookup: CDR1 SEHNR, CDR2 FQNEAQ (reference sequence). CDR3 length equals 14 residues. CDR3 region: CASSMGQENEKLFF. The DNA for the CDR3 is TGTGCCAGCAGCATGGGACAGGAAAATGAAAAACTGTTTTTT. Combining the CDR3 with reference TRBV7-9 and TRBJ1-4 gives the whole variable domain DTGVSQNPRHKITKRGQNVTFRCDPISEHNRLYWYRQTLGQGPEFLTYFQNEAQLEKSRLLSDRFSAERPKGSFSTLEIQRTEQGDSAMYLCASSMGQENEKLFFGSGTQLSVL.

The chain is built from TRBV11-3 and TRBJ2-3, with 11 nucleotides matching TRBD2. The CDR3 spans 17 residues. CDR1 is SGHNT, CDR2 YENEEA, per germline. The V segment lost 5 bases and the J segment 2 bases; nucleotides outside the gene matches: 9. CDR3 amino acids: CASSRGLAGYHTDTQYF. The CDR3 DNA follows: TGTGCCAGCAGCCGCGGACTAGCGGGCTACCACACAGATACGCAGTATTTT. Filled out from reference TRBV11-3 and TRBJ2-3, the complete variable domain reads EAGVVQSPRYKIIEKKQPVAFWCNPISGHNTLYWYLQNLGQGPELLIRYENEEAVDDSQLPKDRFSAERLKGVDSTLKIQPAELGDSAVYLCASSRGLAGYHTDTQYFGPGTRLTVL.

The chain carries TRBV7-9 and TRBJ1-2, with 11 bases aligning to TRBD1. Trimming removed 5 bases from V and 6 bases from J; junction bases left unmatched: 14. The CDR3 spans 17 residues. Germline V gives CDR1 SEHNR, CDR2 FQNEAQ (reference sequence). The CDR3 DNA reads TGTGCCAGCAGCCCATCGTTCCCGGACAGGGGGCGGCATGGCTACACCTTC. Encoded protein: CASSPSFPDRGRHGYTF.

Written as DNA, the CDR3 is TGTGCCAGCAGCCAAGGCGGTGAAGCTTTCTTT. This gives the protein CASSQGGEAFF. J is TRBJ1-1 and V is TRBV14; D not resolved. The ends were cut back, 1 base at V and 7 bases at J, with 4 bases in the middle. In germline, CDR1 is SGHDN, CDR2 FVKESK. The CDR3 covers 11 residues.

This sequence joins TRBV3-1 (or the pseudogene TRBV3-2) and TRBJ2-7; 11 bases fit TRBD1. The CDR3 runs to 12 residues. The germline V gene has CDR1 LGHDT and CDR2 YNNKEL (reference sequence). The V gene end was trimmed by 8 bases and the J gene end by 3 bases; junction bases not matched to a gene: 0. The CDR3 sequence: CASGTGGYEQYF. As DNA, the CDR3 is TGTGCCAGCGGGACAGGGGGCTACGAGCAGTACTTC.

V gene TRBV5-1 combines with J gene TRBJ2-1, with D uncertain. The germline V gene encodes CDR1 SGHRS and CDR2 YFSETQ. V was clipped by 7 bases and J by 2 bases, with 13 bases between them. There are 14 residues in the CDR3. The CDR3 nucleotides are TGCGCCAGCCCTCCCGGGTCCCCCTACAATGAGCAGTTCTTC. As protein: CASPPGSPYNEQFF.

Only one count was recorded for this clone. The rearrangement links TRBV1 to TRBJ2-5; the D call in the table, TRBD2, was not verified against the DNA. TRBV1 is a known pseudogene. This CDR3 is built from 15 residues. The CDR3 loop is CTSTHRLAFQETQYF. In DNA, the CDR3 is TGCACCAGCACCCACCGACTAGCGTTTCAAGAGACCCAGTACTTC.

The CDR3 loop is CASSESSGSENEQFF. The CDR3 DNA reads TGTGCCAGCAGTGAATCCAGCGGGAGCGAAAATGAGCAGTTCTTC. The rearrangement uses TRBV25-1 and TRBJ2-1, with 8 bases lining up with TRBD2. The germline V gene encodes CDR1 MGHDK and CDR2 SYGVNS. The CDR3 sequence is 15 residues long. V dropped 1 base and J dropped 7; count of bases not matched to a gene: 6.

This chain uses TRBV14 with TRBJ1-1; 10 nucleotides align to TRBD1. V lost 6 bases, J lost 7 bases, and 2 bases stayed unmatched. Germline loops: CDR1 SGHDN, CDR2 FVKESK. The CDR3 extends over 12 amino acids. The DNA for the CDR3 is TGTGCCAGCAGACGGACAGGGGGTGAAGCTTTCTTT. It specifies CASRRTGGEAFF.

The chain employs TRBV5-4 and TRBJ1-2, with TRBD1 matching 8 bases. V lost 2 bases and J lost 4; bases outside the gene matches: 4. Germline CDR1 SGHNT, CDR2 YYREEE (reference sequence). The CDR3 totals 14 residues. CDR3 loop: CASSFSGGGYGYTF. CDR3 sequence (DNA): TGTGCCAGCAGCTTTTCAGGGGGCGGCTATGGCTACACCTTC.

This chain connects TRBV27 to TRBJ2-1, with TRBD2 matching over 8 bases. V was clipped by 9 bases and J by 5 bases; unmatched bases: 21. The CDR3 spans 18 residues. Germline loops: CDR1 MNHEY, CDR2 SMNVEV (reference sequence). CDR3 protein: CASTYSGLAGRWDNEQFF. The DNA for the CDR3 is TGTGCCAGTACCTACAGCGGGCTAGCGGGTAGGTGGGACAATGAGCAGTTCTTC.

This clone was observed a handful of times. CDR3 DNA: TGTGCCAGCAGCTTTAGCGTGGACGGCAATCAGCCCCAGCATTTT. Amino acids: CASSFSVDGNQPQHF. V usage is TRBV7-9 and J usage is TRBJ1-5; D is ambiguous. The CDR3 is made up of 15 amino acids. Germline lookup yields CDR1 SEHNR and CDR2 FQNEAQ (reference sequence). V shed 3 bases and J shed 2 bases, with 11 bases lying between them.

V is TRBV11-3 and J is TRBJ2-2; tentative D call: TRBD2 (5 bases). The germline V and J ends were trimmed by 1 base and 5 bases, with 11 bases remaining between them. Germline-derived CDR1 and CDR2 are SGHNT and YENEEA. CDR3 length equals 15 residues. This CDR3 is CASSLVRTETGELFF. In DNA form, the CDR3 reads TGTGCCAGCAGCTTAGTAAGGACTGAAACCGGGGAGCTGTTTTTT.